This T cell receptor beta chain originates from a study of blood T cell repertoires in COVID-19. About the research overall: Both acute and convalescent COVID-19 samples were obtained from the United States, Italy and Spain. Nucleic acid was either cDNA or gDNA, and it came from T cells, B-cell-depleted T cells, or PBMCs.

In the original analysis: By means of reference gene primer amplification, nucleated cell counts were estimated. Here immunoSEQ multiplex PCR was the method, and the copy in TCRdb shows in-frame clones only, minus some. V and J calls and clone size come straight from that table; D and trimming were deduced from the DNA. The sample has 70,000 to 85,000 clones; 82% are singletons. This CDR3 region has 15 residues. Germline V gene lookup returns CDR1 SGHVS and CDR2 FNYEAQ. V lost 1 base to trimming and J lost 2 bases, with 12 bases between them. This receptor was obtained from a man between 60 and 75 years old with acute or convalescent COVID-19. The V call is TRBV7-6, the J call TRBJ2-7; D remains ambiguous. Sequenced material: peripheral blood. CDR3 protein: CASSLGTQQTYEQYF. The CDR3 nucleotides are TGTGCCAGCAGCTTAGGAACACAACAGACCTACGAGCAGTACTTC.